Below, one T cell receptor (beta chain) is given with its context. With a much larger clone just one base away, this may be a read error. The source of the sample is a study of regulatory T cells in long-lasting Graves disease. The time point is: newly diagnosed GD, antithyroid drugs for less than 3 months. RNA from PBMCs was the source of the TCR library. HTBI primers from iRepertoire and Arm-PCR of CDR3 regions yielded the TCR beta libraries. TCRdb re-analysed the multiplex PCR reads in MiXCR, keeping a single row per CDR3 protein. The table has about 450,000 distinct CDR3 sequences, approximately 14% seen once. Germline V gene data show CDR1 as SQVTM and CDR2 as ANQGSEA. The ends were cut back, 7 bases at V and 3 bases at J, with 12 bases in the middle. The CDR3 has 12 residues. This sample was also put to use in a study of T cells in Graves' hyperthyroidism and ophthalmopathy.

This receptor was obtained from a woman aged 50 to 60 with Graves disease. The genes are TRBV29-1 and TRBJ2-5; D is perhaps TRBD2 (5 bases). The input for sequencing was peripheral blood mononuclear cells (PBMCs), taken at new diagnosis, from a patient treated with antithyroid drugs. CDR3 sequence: CSAGPGKETQYF. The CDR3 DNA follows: TGCAGCGCTGGACCGGGGAAAGAGACCCAGTACTTC.